The 3 T cell receptor beta chains presented below share a single source sample, sequenced in a study of shared clonotypes between healthy human individuals. Assay: immunoSEQ multiplex PCR; the TCRdb copy retains only in-frame clones and omits some. Of fewer than 800,000 clones listed, about 91% are singletons. Naive CD8 cells lacked CD45RO, underwent positive selection for CCR7 and left out terminally differentiated effector memory CD45RA+ cells. The sequencing input was naive CD8+ T cells sorted from blood. The receptors originated from a man younger than 45 in good health.

V gene TRBV10-3 combines with J gene TRBJ2-1, with D perhaps TRBD1 or TRBD2 (5 bases each). The CDR3 totals 13 residues. Trimming left V 4 bases short and J 6 bases short, with 10 bases between. Per germline, CDR1 ENHRY and CDR2 SYGVKD. CDR3 nucleotide sequence: TGTGCCATCAGTGTGGGGGAGAGCAATGAGCAGTTCTTC. Protein sequence: CAISVGESNEQFF.

V and J are TRBV13 and TRBJ2-4; 9 bases fit TRBD1. Germline assignment: CDR1 PRHDT and CDR2 FYEKMQ (reference sequence). This CDR3 spans 15 amino acids. V trimming: 5 bases; J trimming: 5 bases; junction bases outside the gene matches: 7. This chain's CDR3 is CASSPAGDRENIQYF. The CDR3 DNA sequence: TGTGCCAGCAGCCCCGCGGGGGACAGGGAAAACATTCAGTACTTC.

This chain connects TRBV5-4 to TRBJ2-3; possibly TRBD1 or TRBD2 for D (5 bases each). The V and J ends lost 0 bases and 4 bases respectively, with 15 bases between them. CDR1 is SGHNT, CDR2 YYREEE, per germline (reference sequence). The CDR3 sequence is 16 residues long. CDR3 sequence reads: CASSLDFSGTPDTQYF. The CDR3 DNA reads TGTGCCAGCAGCTTGGATTTTTCAGGGACGCCAGATACGCAGTATTTT.